Described below is a single T cell receptor beta chain sequence and its context. Its antigen specificity is not known. It has no much larger one-base neighbor in the sample; base qualities were not kept. The data belong to a study of blood T cell repertoires in COVID-19 (TCRdb year 2020). In the study overall: Collaborator samples came from the United States, Italy and Spain and covered acute and convalescent phases of COVID-19. The dataset comprised deeply sampled blood TCRbeta repertoires from subjects exposed to, actively infected with, or recovered from COVID-19. The sample metadata nearly always contained a de-identified subject ID, COVID-19 status, age in years and sex. The samples were drawn from the first 160 participants of the ongoing ImmuneRACE study and from 1,254 subjects provided by 6 global collaborators. The material from the prospective study consisted of cDNA or gDNA derived from T cells, B-cell-depleted T cells, or PBMCs. Where available, HLA class I and class II types were obtained from metadata supplied by the sample provider rather than from assay-based typing. The repertoires were made available in a free public database intended to serve as a resource for research on the immune response to SARS-CoV-2.

On the study overall, not on this receptor specifically: The quantity of clinical and demographic metadata differed by source and by participant and was supplied without curation.

At one collaborating source in Seattle, patients were enrolled during active infection and were followed longitudinally through the course of disease. The collaborating institutions used their own protocols to collect whole blood in K2EDTA tubes. For TCRbeta analysis, collaborators shipped samples as frozen whole blood, isolated PBMCs, or DNA extracted from either of those sample types. TCRbeta CDR3 regions were amplified from genomic DNA using the immunoSEQ Assay, a bias-controlled multiplex PCR. From the authors' description of their analysis: Nucleated cell counts per sample were estimated from amplification of reference gene primers within the assay. To quantify the absolute abundance of each unique TCRbeta CDR3 rearrangement, sequence reads were collapsed and filtered. Productive Simpson clonality was computed per sample as the square root of Simpson's diversity index over productive rearrangements. TCRdb mirrors the immuneACCESS table, restricted to in-frame sequences. Some clones are absent from its copies; in checked studies, under half trace to an unresolved V gene, and the reason for the others is unknown. V and J calls and clone size are copied from that table; D and trimming were computed from the DNA. This sample has under 60,000 clones in its table, and around nine tenths of those were observed once. The ten largest clones represent more than 6% of the sample.

Germline trimming amounts to 6 bases on V and 6 bases on J, with 4 as the count of junction bases outside the gene matches. Including the terminal cysteine and phenylalanine, the CDR3 comprises 12 residues. The CDR3 DNA has 36 bases and is translated from base 1. Sequences SQVTM (CDR1) and ANQGSEA (CDR2) are obtained from the germline V gene. Sequencing was carried out using peripheral blood. The rearranged segments are TRBV29-1 and TRBJ1-1; the central 10 bases match TRBD1. This sequence was found in a woman in her fifties or sixties with COVID-19, enrolled during active disease. The sequence in DNA is TGCAGCGTAGGGACAGGGGCCTCTGAAGCTTTCTTT. Its coded protein is CSVGTGASEAFF.